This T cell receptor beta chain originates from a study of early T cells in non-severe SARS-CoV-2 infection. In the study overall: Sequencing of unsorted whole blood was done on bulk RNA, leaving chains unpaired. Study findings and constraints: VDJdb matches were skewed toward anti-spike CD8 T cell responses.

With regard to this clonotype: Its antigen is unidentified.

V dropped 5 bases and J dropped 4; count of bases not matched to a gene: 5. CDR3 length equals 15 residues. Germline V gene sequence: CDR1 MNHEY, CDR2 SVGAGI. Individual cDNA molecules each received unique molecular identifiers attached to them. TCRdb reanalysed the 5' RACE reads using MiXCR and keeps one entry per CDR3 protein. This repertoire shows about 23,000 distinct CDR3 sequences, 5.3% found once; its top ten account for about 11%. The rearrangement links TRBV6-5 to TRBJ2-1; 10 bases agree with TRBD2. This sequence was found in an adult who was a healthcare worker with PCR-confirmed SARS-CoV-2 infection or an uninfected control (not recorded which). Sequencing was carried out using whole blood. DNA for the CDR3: TGTGCCAGCAGTCCTTCGGGACTAGCGTACAATGAGCAGTTCTTC. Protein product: CASSPSGLAYNEQFF.